What follows is one T cell receptor beta chain and its context. The CDR3 sequence is 16 residues long. CDR1 and CDR2 (germline): LGHDT, YNNKEL (reference sequence). Trimming at V came to 1 base and at J to 5 bases, leaving 11 bases not matched to a gene. This entry comes from a study of blood T cell repertoires in COVID-19. Study-level information: Specimens from acute and convalescent COVID-19 originated in the United States, Italy and Spain. PBMCs, B-cell-depleted T cells, or T cells provided the cDNA or gDNA that made up the material.

Participants came from about 23 US areas, aged about 18 to 89 years. Original handling: The authors estimated nucleated cell counts from reference gene primer amplification. The table came from immunoSEQ multiplex PCR; TCRdb's copy has only in-frame clones and leaves some out. The V and J calls and the clone size are those of that table, but D and trimming were determined from the DNA. The table lists 150,000 to 200,000 clones, approximately 80% of them singletons, with roughly 17% in the top ten. This rearrangement joins TRBV3-1 (or the pseudogene TRBV3-2) to TRBJ2-7, with 7 positions matching TRBD1. What was sequenced was PBMCs or T cells enriched from blood (not recorded which). This receptor was identified in a woman between 45 and 60 years old who had recovered from COVID-19. Here the CDR3 DNA reads TGTGCCAGCAGCCAAGTTCTTGTGACAGGGATCAACGAGCAGTACTTC. This gives the protein CASSQVLVTGINEQYF.